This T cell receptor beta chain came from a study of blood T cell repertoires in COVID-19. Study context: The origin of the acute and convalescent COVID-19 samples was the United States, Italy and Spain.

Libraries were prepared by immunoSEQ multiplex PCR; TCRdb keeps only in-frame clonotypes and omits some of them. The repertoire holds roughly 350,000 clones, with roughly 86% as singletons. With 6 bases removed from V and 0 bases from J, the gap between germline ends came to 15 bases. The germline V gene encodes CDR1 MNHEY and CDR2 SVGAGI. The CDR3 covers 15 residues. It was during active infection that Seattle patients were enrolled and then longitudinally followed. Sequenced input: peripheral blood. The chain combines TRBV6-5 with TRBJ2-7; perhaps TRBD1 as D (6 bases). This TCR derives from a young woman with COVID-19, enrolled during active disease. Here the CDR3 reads CASSSPADSSYEQYF. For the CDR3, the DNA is TGTGCCAGCAGCTCGCCAGCGGACAGCTCCTACGAGCAGTACTTC.